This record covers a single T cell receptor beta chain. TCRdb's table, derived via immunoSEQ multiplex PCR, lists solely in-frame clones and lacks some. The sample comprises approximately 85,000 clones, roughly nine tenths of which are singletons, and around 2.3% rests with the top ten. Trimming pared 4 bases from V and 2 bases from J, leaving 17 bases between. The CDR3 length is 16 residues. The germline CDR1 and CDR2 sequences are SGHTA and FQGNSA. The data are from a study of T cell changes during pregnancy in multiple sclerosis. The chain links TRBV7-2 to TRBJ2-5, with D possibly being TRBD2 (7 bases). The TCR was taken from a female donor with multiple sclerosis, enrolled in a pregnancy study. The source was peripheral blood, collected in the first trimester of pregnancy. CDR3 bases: TGTGCCAGCAGCTCAACTTGGGGGGGGACACAAGAGACCCAGTACTTC. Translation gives CASSSTWGGTQETQYF.